This T cell receptor beta chain emerged from a study of blood T cell repertoires in COVID-19. Whole-study context: Acute-phase and convalescent COVID-19 samples originated in the United States, Italy and Spain.

Original methodology: Counts of nucleated cells, estimated from reference gene primer amplification, were obtained. This table comes from immunoSEQ multiplex PCR, and its TCRdb copy is limited to in-frame clones, with some not included. V, J and clone size are taken as reported in that table, and D and trimming were inferred from the DNA itself. This table has 320,000 or so clones, over 70% appearing once. Germline CDR1 and CDR2: GTSNPN and SVGIG (reference sequence). V was clipped by 8 bases and J by 9 bases; unmatched bases: 7. The CDR3 contains 13 residues. Allocation to cohorts depended on clinical history reported by the participants.

Sequencing was performed on PBMCs or T cells enriched from blood (not recorded which). The receptor's source is a man aged 30-40 years who had recovered from COVID-19. The genes are TRBV30 and TRBJ2-1, with 13 bases lining up with TRBD2. CDR3 sequence reads: CARTSGGAREQFF. The DNA for the CDR3 is TGTGCCAGAACTAGCGGGGGGGCCCGTGAGCAGTTCTTC.